This T cell receptor (beta chain) stems from a study of T-cell memory formation after mild COVID-19. Points from the study as a whole: Clonal second-wave expansions that peaked on day 37 had unconfirmed SARS-CoV-2 specificity. A balance of CD4 and CD8 characterized clones contracting day 15 to 85, whereas later expanders leaned CD4+.

MiXCR, run by TCRdb on the 5' RACE reads, gives a single entry per CDR3 protein. The sample carries under 650,000 distinct CDR3 sequences, around 17% recorded once. The V and J ends lost 4 bases and 2 bases respectively, with 9 bases between them. CDR1 is SGHTA and CDR2 is FQGNSA in the germline V gene. The CDR3 covers 14 residues. This clonotype was recorded a few times. As yet, its antigen is unknown. This clonotype was obtained from an adult woman who had mild COVID-19 (a few samples of this study predate the infection). Cell type and time point are not known. The V call is TRBV7-2, the J call TRBJ1-3; D gene ambiguous. Sample: PBMCs or a T cell subset sorted from them (not recorded which). The DNA of the CDR3 is TGTGCCAGCAGCTACTATACGCCTGGAAACACCATATATTTT. Translating gives CASSYYTPGNTIYF.